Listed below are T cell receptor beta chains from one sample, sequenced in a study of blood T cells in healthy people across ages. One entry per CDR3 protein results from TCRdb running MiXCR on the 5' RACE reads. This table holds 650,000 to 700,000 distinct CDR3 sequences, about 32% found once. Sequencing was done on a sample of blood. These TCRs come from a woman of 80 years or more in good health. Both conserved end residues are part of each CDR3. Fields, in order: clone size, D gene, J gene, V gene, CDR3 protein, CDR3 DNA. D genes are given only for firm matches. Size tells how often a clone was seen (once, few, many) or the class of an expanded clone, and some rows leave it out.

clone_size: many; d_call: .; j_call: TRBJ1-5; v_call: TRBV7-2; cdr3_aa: CASSLPGPQPQHF; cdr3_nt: TGTGCCAGCAGCTTGCCAGGGCCCCAGCCCCAGCATTTT
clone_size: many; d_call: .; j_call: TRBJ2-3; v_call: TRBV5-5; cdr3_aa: CASSLGNPRTDTQYF; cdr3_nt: TGTGCCAGCAGCCTCGGTAACCCACGCACAGATACGCAGTATTTT
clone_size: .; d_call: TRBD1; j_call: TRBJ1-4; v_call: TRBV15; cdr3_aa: CTTSRQGYGEGEKLFF; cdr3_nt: TGTACCACCAGCCGACAGGGCTATGGGGAGGGTGAAAAACTGTTTTTT
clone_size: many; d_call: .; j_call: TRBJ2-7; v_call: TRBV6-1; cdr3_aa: CASSWSTQTVSYEQYF; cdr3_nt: TGTGCCAGCAGCTGGTCCACCCAAACAGTGTCCTACGAGCAGTACTTC
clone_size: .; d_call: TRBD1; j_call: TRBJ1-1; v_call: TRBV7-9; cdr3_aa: CASRDRGSERTEAFF; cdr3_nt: TGTGCCAGCCGGGACAGGGGGTCGGAGAGGACTGAAGCTTTCTTT
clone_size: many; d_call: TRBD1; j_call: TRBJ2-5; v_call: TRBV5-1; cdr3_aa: CASSLSMTGGRQTQYF; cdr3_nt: TGCGCCAGCAGCTTATCAATGACAGGGGGCAGACAGACCCAGTACTTC
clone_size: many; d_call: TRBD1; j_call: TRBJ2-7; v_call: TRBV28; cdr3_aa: CASSLSGTGYDEQYF; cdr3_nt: TGTGCCAGCAGTTTATCCGGGACAGGGTACGACGAGCAGTACTTC
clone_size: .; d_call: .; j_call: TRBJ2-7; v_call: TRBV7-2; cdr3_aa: CASSLNSAGEQYF; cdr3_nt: TGTGCCAGCAGCCTTAACTCAGCGGGCGAGCAGTACTTC
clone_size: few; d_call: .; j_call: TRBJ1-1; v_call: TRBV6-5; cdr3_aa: CATGGGTEAFF; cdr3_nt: TGTGCCACCGGGGGTGGCACTGAAGCTTTCTTT
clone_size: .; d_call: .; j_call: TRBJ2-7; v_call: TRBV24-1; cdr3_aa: CATSDSGTNTYEQYF; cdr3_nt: TGTGCTACCAGTGATTCCGGGACAAATACCTACGAGCAGTACTTC
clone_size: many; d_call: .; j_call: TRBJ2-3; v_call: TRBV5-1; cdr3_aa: CASSRRAVADTKYF; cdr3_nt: TGCGCCAGCAGTAGGAGGGCAGTCGCAGATACGAAGTATTTT
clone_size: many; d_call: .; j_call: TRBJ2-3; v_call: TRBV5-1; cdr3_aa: CASSFGTGTDTQYF; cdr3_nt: TGCGCCAGCAGCTTTGGTACGGGCACAGATACGCAGTATTTT
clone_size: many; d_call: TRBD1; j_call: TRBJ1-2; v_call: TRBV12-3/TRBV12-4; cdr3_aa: CASSLGTALYGYTF; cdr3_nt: TGTGCCAGCAGTTTGGGGACAGCACTCTATGGCTACACCTTC
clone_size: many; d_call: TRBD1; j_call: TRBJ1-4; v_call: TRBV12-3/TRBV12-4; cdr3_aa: CASSYRTGPDLNEKLFF; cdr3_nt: TGTGCCAGCAGTTACCGGACAGGACCCGATTTAAATGAAAAACTGTTTTTT
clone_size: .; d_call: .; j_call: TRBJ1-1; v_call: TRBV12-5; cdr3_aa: CASGLGRGETEAFF; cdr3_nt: TGTGCTAGTGGTTTGGGAAGAGGGGAGACTGAAGCTTTCTTT
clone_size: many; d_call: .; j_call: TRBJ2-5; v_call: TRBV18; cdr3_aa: CASSPTAGRLGTQYF; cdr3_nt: TGTGCCAGCTCACCAACGGCGGGGAGGCTCGGGACCCAGTACTTC
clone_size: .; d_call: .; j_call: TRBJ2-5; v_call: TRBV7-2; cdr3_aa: CASSSRGGGRWNEQYF; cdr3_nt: TGTGCCAGCAGCTCGAGGGGGGGTGGAAGGTGGAATGAGCAGTACTTC
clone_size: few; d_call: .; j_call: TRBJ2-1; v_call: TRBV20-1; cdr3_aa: CSASGSDEQFF; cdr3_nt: TGCAGTGCTAGTGGGTCCGATGAGCAGTTCTTC
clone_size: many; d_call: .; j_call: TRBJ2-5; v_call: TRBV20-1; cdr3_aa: CSARVSRGGGQETQYF; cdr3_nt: TGCAGTGCTAGAGTCTCTCGGGGAGGGGGCCAAGAGACCCAGTACTTC
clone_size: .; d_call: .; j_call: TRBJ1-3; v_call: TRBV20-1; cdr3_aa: CSASISGNTIYF; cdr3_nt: TGCAGTGCTAGTATCTCTGGAAACACCATATATTTT
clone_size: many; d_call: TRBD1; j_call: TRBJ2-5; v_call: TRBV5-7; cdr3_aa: CTGARTGVQETQYF; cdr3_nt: TGTACGGGGGCCCGGACAGGGGTCCAAGAGACCCAGTACTTC
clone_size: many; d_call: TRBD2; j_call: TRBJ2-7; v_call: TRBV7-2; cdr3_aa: CASSPRLAGGVYEQYF; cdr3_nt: TGTGCCAGCAGCCCGAGACTAGCGGGAGGAGTCTACGAGCAGTACTTC
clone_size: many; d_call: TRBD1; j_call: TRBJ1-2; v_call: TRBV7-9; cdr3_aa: CASSSSGTGVRGTF; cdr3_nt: TGTGCCAGCAGCTCGAGCGGGACAGGGGTCAGAGGCACCTTC
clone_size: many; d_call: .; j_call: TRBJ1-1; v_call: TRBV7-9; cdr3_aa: CASSRAAEAFF; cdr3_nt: TGTGCCAGCAGCCGAGCAGCCGAAGCTTTCTTT
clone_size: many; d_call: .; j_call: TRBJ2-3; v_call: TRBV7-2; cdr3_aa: CASSITGERADTQYF; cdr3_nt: TGTGCCAGCAGCATTACCGGGGAGCGAGCAGATACGCAGTATTTT
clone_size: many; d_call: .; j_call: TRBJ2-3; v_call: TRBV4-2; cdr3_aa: CASSPGDQGPDTQYF; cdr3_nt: TGTGCCAGCAGCCCAGGGGATCAGGGTCCAGATACGCAGTATTTT